This TCR beta chain stems from a study of T cell responses to AZD1222 COVID-19 vaccine. Profiled with immunoSEQ multiplex PCR; TCRdb holds only in-frame clones, not every one. The table shows around 88,000 clones, with about 90% occurring only once. Trimming took 4 bases from V and 9 from J, leaving 16 bases between them. Germline values: CDR1 SGHRS, CDR2 YFSETQ. This CDR3 contains 13 residues. This clone was detected once. The specimen comprised peripheral blood, sampled on day 0 of MenACWY control vaccination. The J gene is TRBJ2-5, the V gene TRBV5-1; D might be TRBD2 (5 bases). The TCR sequence derives from an adult in good health. This CDR3 is CASSTGRTGAQYF. CDR3 in DNA: TGCGCCAGCAGCACCGGACGGACCGGGGCCCAGTACTTC.